This T cell receptor beta chain was documented in a study of vaccination and CD4 T cells after COVID-19. Study as a whole: Post-COVID draws followed diagnosis by a median about 100 days (range 35 to 161).

An Oncomine TCR Beta short-read assay was used to sequence the DNA from cultured CD4+ T cells. TCRdb independently ran MiXCR on the PCR reads; one entry per CDR3 protein. The table records about 18,000 distinct CDR3 sequences, around 40% of them present only once. Looked up from germline, CDR1 is SGHNT and CDR2 is YYREEE (reference sequence). The CDR3 totals 17 residues. V was pared by 4 bases and J by 2 bases, with 11 bases of the junction left unmatched. Treatment described: roughly 11-day PBMC culture with coronavirus spike peptide pools or control peptides (ViraFEST assay). Positive PCR dates spanned March to December 2020, predating US Alpha, Beta and Delta variants. Cultures of PBMCs, roughly 2.1 million per well, were set up with 7.5 to 10 IU/ml IL-2 and approximately 9.4 ug/ml peptide pools. Points on this clonotype: The antigen is not known.

Study conclusions and caveats: Clonotypes reactive to SARS-CoV-2 had a median that went up from 21 to 38, but not significantly.

Sequenced input: CD4+ T cells from blood, cultured in vitro. The TCR comes from a human donor who had recovered from COVID-19. The chain links TRBV5-4 to TRBJ2-3, with 9 bases identical to TRBD2. This CDR3 is CASSTGPSGDNTDTQYF. DNA for the CDR3: TGTGCCAGCAGCACCGGGCCTAGCGGGGACAACACAGATACGCAGTATTTT.